This is a list of T cell receptor beta chains from one sample in a study of vaccination and CD4 T cells after COVID-19. A single record per CDR3 protein comes from TCRdb applying MiXCR to the PCR reads. This sample has approximately 11,000 distinct CDR3 sequences, with roughly 73% found just once. For these receptors, no antigen is known. Sequencing was carried out using CD4+ T cells from blood, cultured in vitro. The receptors derive from a human donor who had recovered from COVID-19. CDR3s include the opening cysteine and the closing phenylalanine or tryptophan.

CDR3 length: 13
V gene: TRBV20-1
CDR3 protein: CRVTGEEEYGYTF

CDR3 length: 14
V gene: TRBV10-3
CDR3 protein: CAIRGQVGNTEAFF

CDR3 length: 17
V gene: TRBV15
CDR3 protein: CATSRDMTSGNTGELFF

CDR3 length: 15
V gene: TRBV12-3/TRBV12-4
CDR3 protein: CASSPARTGNTEAFF

CDR3 length: 15
V gene: TRBV27
CDR3 protein: CASSFTGAFNQPQHF

CDR3 length: 13
V gene: TRBV7-2
CDR3 protein: CASSAQGTYGYTF

CDR3 length: 16
V gene: TRBV27
CDR3 protein: CASSSLGATHGQPQHF

CDR3 length: 14
V gene: TRBV2
CDR3 protein: CARAYRASDSPLHF

CDR3 length: 15
V gene: TRBV20-1
CDR3 protein: CSARDGQEESGELFF

CDR3 length: 15
V gene: TRBV15
CDR3 protein: CATSRDRAENSPLHF

CDR3 length: 15
V gene: TRBV6-1
CDR3 protein: CASSSTGEGYYGYTF

CDR3 length: 15
V gene: TRBV6-1
CDR3 protein: CASRRPSSNTGELFF

CDR3 length: 16
V gene: TRBV24-1
CDR3 protein: CATSDLPGAGRDEQFF

CDR3 length: 13
V gene: TRBV19
CDR3 protein: CASKWGRYTEAFF

CDR3 length: 13
V gene: TRBV6-2/TRBV6-3
CDR3 protein: CASSRRTYHGYTF

CDR3 length: 16
V gene: TRBV7-2
CDR3 protein: CASSLSPGQGSREQYF

CDR3 length: 14
V gene: TRBV20-1
CDR3 protein: CSAREWELVNEQFF

CDR3 length: 15
V gene: TRBV6-1
CDR3 protein: CASSPGQGLNTEAFF

CDR3 length: 14
V gene: TRBV20-1
CDR3 protein: CSARAPGSGNTIYF

CDR3 length: 14
V gene: TRBV7-2
CDR3 protein: CASSTPTGNQPQHF

CDR3 length: 12
V gene: TRBV28
CDR3 protein: CASSLGYTEAFF

CDR3 length: 13
V gene: TRBV30
CDR3 protein: CAWSVQTRGGYTF

CDR3 length: 14
V gene: TRBV27
CDR3 protein: CASSIGTGGSEQYF

CDR3 length: 14
V gene: TRBV12-1
CDR3 protein: CASSHRGPNYGYTF

CDR3 length: 14
V gene: TRBV7-3
CDR3 protein: CASSLVAGAYGYTF

CDR3 length: 13
V gene: TRBV20-1
CDR3 protein: CSAAIGTSVPQYF

CDR3 length: 14
V gene: TRBV7-9
CDR3 protein: CASSVQGPEKTQYF

CDR3 length: 10
V gene: TRBV30
CDR3 protein: CAYVGREAFF

CDR3 length: 13
V gene: TRBV7-2
CDR3 protein: CASSLGTDYGYTF

CDR3 length: 14
V gene: TRBV27
CDR3 protein: CASSLWERDNEQFF

CDR3 length: 17
V gene: TRBV24-1
CDR3 protein: CATSDPEERYPTYEQYF

CDR3 length: 14
V gene: TRBV7-2
CDR3 protein: CASSLSQGNTEAFF

CDR3 length: 13
V gene: TRBV5-6
CDR3 protein: CASSLTNTGGYTF

CDR3 length: 14
V gene: TRBV7-9
CDR3 protein: CASSSDRGDSPLHF

CDR3 length: 15
V gene: TRBV6-1
CDR3 protein: CASSTRQGGTGELFF

CDR3 length: 12
V gene: TRBV30
CDR3 protein: CAHGGGNSPLHF

CDR3 length: 12
V gene: TRBV20-1
CDR3 protein: CSAEQGNSPLHF

CDR3 length: 14
V gene: TRBV7-9
CDR3 protein: CASSLGGPRTEAFF

CDR3 length: 14
V gene: TRBV7-2
CDR3 protein: CASSRSGRSDTQYF

CDR3 length: 17
V gene: TRBV27
CDR3 protein: CASSPMVRTDLSYGYTF

CDR3 length: 13
V gene: TRBV6-1
CDR3 protein: CASMNRGRQPQHF

CDR3 length: 15
V gene: TRBV23-1
CDR3 protein: CASSHWGSGSYEQYF

CDR3 length: 12
V gene: TRBV28
CDR3 protein: CASSSNSYEQYF

CDR3 length: 15
V gene: TRBV19
CDR3 protein: CASSMTGALRTEAFF

CDR3 length: 14
V gene: TRBV20-1
CDR3 protein: CSARAGGANTEAFF

CDR3 length: 14
V gene: TRBV20-1
CDR3 protein: CSARTQGLGSPLHF

CDR3 length: 16
V gene: TRBV6-5
CDR3 protein: CASSSPDRGGTYEQYF

CDR3 length: 14
V gene: TRBV7-2
CDR3 protein: CASSPDRAGQPQHF

CDR3 length: 15
V gene: TRBV7-2
CDR3 protein: CASSFGLTGGTEAFF

CDR3 length: 13
V gene: TRBV25-1
CDR3 protein: CASIMTGFPEAFF

CDR3 length: 14
V gene: TRBV10-3
CDR3 protein: CAAAERANDQPQHF

CDR3 length: 14
V gene: TRBV6-1
CDR3 protein: CASSDYRPNQPQHF

CDR3 length: 13
V gene: TRBV7-2
CDR3 protein: CASSLVQGDTQYF

CDR3 length: 14
V gene: TRBV15
CDR3 protein: CATSREVPGTEAFF

CDR3 length: 14
V gene: TRBV7-9
CDR3 protein: CASSFPPGGEKLFF

CDR3 length: 15
V gene: TRBV7-2
CDR3 protein: CASSLTGGLGQPQHF

CDR3 length: 15
V gene: TRBV19
CDR3 protein: CATAPRGVRGTEAFF

CDR3 length: 16
V gene: TRBV28
CDR3 protein: CASSLIGGQLNSPLHF

CDR3 length: 14
V gene: TRBV20-1
CDR3 protein: CSARDLRGRQPQHF